The clone carrying this TCR beta chain was recorded only once. Sequenced by immunoSEQ multiplex PCR; TCRdb stores in-frame clones only, minus some. The top ten clones hold 8.5% to 14% of a sample with 270,000 or so clones, under 90% of them seen once. The sample belongs to a study of blood T cell repertoires in COVID-19. V was clipped by 4 bases and J by 4 bases, with 16 bases between them. CDR3 length: 15 amino acids. The germline gives CDR1 MNHEY, CDR2 SVGAGI. The rearrangement uses TRBV6-5 and TRBJ2-5, with a weak D call TRBD1 (5 bases). The TCR sequence derives from a woman aged 25 to 45 with COVID-19, enrolled during active disease. The sample consisted of peripheral blood. CDR3 sequence: CASSFVEGVRETQYF. CDR3 in DNA: TGTGCCAGCAGTTTCGTGGAAGGGGTCAGAGAGACCCAGTACTTC.